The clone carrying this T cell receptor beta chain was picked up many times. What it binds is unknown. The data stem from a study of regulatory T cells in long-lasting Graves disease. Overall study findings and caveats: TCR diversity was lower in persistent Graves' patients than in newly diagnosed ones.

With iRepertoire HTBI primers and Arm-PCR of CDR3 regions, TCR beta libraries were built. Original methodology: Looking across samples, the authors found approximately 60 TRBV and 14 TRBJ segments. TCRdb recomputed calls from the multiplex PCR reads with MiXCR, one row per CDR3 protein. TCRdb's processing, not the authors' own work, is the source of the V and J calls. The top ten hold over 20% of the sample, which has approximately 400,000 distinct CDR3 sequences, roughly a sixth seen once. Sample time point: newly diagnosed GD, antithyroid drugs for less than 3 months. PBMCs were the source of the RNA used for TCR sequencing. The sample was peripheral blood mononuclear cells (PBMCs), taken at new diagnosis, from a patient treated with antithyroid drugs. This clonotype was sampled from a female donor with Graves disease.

The CDR3 region has the DNA TGCGCCAGCAGCTTGTGGGTTAGGACTGGCGCTGAAGCTTTCTTT. Residues: CASSLWVRTGAEAFF. The J gene is TRBJ1-1, the V gene TRBV5-1; D unresolved. V was trimmed by 1 base and J by 6 bases, leaving 16 bases between them. CDR3 length: 15 residues. Germline assignment: CDR1 SGHRS and CDR2 YFSETQ.